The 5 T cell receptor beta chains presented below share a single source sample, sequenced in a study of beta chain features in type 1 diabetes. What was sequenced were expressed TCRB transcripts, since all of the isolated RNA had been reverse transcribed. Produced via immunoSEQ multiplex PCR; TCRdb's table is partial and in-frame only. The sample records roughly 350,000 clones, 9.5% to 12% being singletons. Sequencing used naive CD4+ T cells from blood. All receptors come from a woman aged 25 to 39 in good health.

The CDR3 is CASSLTRLAENLAKNIQYF. The CDR3 bases are TGTGCCAGCAGCTTGACCCGACTAGCGGAGAATCTAGCCAAAAACATTCAGTACTTC. The V and J genes are TRBV5-7 and TRBJ2-4; TRBD2 matches 9 bases. TRBV5-7 is assigned to the ORF class and has an uncertain function. The CDR3 length is 19 residues. V gave up 1 base and J gave up 0 bases; unmatched junction bases: 11.

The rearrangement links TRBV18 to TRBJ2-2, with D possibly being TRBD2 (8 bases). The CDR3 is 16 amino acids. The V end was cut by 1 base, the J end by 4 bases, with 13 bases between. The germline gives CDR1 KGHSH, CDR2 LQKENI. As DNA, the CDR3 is TGTGCCAGCTCACCACGCGGGGGGACAGTCACCGGGGAGCTGTTTTTT. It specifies CASSPRGGTVTGELFF.

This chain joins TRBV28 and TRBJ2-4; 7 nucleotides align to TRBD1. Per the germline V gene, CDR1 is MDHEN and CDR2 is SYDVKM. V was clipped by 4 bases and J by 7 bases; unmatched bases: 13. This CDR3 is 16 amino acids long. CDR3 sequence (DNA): TGTGCCAGCAGTTCCCCGCCAGGGGGAAGGGCGAACATTCAGTACTTC. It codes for CASSSPPGGRANIQYF. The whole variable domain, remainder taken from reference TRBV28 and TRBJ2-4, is DVKVTQSSRYLVKRTGEKVFLECVQDMDHENMFWYRQDPGLGLRLIYFSYDVKMKEKGDIPEGYSVSREKKERFSLILESASTNQTSMYLCASSSPPGGRANIQYFGAGTRLSVL.

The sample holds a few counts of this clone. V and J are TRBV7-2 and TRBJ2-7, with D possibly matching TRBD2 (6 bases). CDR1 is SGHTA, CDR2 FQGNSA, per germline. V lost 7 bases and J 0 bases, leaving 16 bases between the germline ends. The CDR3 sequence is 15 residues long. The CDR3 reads CASIPPGDPSYEQYF. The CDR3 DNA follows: TGTGCCAGCATCCCTCCGGGGGACCCCTCCTACGAGCAGTACTTC.

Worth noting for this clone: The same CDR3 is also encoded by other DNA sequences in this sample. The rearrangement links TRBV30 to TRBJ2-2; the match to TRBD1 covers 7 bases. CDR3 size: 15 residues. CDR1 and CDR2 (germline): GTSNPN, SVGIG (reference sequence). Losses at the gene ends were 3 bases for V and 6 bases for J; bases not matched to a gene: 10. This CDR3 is CAWRIGGADAGELFF. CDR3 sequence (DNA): TGTGCCTGGAGGATAGGGGGCGCGGACGCCGGGGAGCTGTTTTTT. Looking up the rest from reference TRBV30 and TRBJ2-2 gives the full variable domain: SQTIHQWPATLVQPVGSPLSLECTVEGTSNPNLYWYRQAAGRGLQLLFYSVGIGQISSEVPQNLSASRPQDRQFILSSKKLLLSDSGFYLCAWRIGGADAGELFFGEGSRLTVL.